These 20 T cell receptor beta chains originate from one sample sequenced in a study of shared T cell receptors in the human thymus. The method was immunoSEQ multiplex PCR; TCRdb's version includes in-frame clones alone and lacks a portion of them. Altogether 720,000 or so clones are present, roughly 85% being singletons, with the ten largest covering roughly 0.01%. The data also belong to a second study, concerning human thymus T cells.

Sequenced input: thymocytes. These receptors originate from a girl under two years old with a congenital heart defect.

The genes are TRBV11-3 and TRBJ1-1, with D hard to call. From germline, CDR1 is SGHNT and CDR2 YENEEA. This CDR3 comprises 13 residues. V was clipped by 2 bases and J by 5 bases, with 9 bases between them. The CDR3: CASSLMEQTEAFF. CDR3 sequence (DNA): TGTGCCAGCAGCTTAATGGAACAGACTGAAGCTTTCTTT.

The V and J genes are TRBV27 and TRBJ2-4; D perhaps matches TRBD2 (5 bases). The CDR3 sequence is 20 residues long. V was clipped by 4 bases and J by 1 base, with 26 bases between them. The germline V gene encodes CDR1 MNHEY and CDR2 SMNVEV (reference sequence). Here the CDR3 DNA reads TGTGCCAGCAGTTCACATACCGTCCCCCGGGGTAACGCGGCCAAAAACATTCAGTACTTC. Residues: CASSSHTVPRGNAAKNIQYF.

The genes are TRBV20-1 and TRBJ1-3; D is unresolved. CDR1 and CDR2 from the germline V gene are DFQATT and SNEGSKA (reference sequence). This CDR3 region has 11 residues. In DNA, the CDR3 is TGCAGACACGGGAGGGGAAACACCATATATTTT. Protein: CRHGRGNTIYF.

This chain connects TRBV7-9 to TRBJ2-2, with 7 positions matching TRBD2. CDR3 size: 18 residues. The germline gives CDR1 SEHNR, CDR2 FQNEAQ (reference sequence). Trimming at V came to 2 bases and at J to 1 base, leaving 10 bases not matched to a gene. The CDR3, as DNA: TGTGCCAGCAGCTTAACGTCGGGGATAGCGGGGAACACCGGGGAGCTGTTTTTT. It specifies CASSLTSGIAGNTGELFF.

The chain is built from TRBV29-1 and TRBJ2-1; D perhaps matches TRBD2 (7 bases). This CDR3 has 14 amino acids. Per the germline V gene, CDR1 is SQVTM and CDR2 is ANQGSEA. V gave up 5 bases and J gave up 1 base, with 12 bases separating them. CDR3 coding DNA: TGCAGCGTTAACAGGGAGGGGTCCTACAATGAGCAGTTCTTC. Its translation: CSVNREGSYNEQFF.

The gene calls are TRBV27 and TRBJ1-4, with 7 bases matching TRBD1. The germline gives CDR1 MNHEY, CDR2 SMNVEV (reference sequence). The J segment lost 0 bases and the V segment lost 6 bases, leaving 19 bases of the junction unmatched. This CDR3 is built from 20 residues. The CDR3 protein is CASSRRRGRSNGATNEKLFF. CDR3 in DNA: TGTGCCAGCAGCCGACGGAGGGGGCGATCCAATGGAGCAACTAATGAAAAACTGTTTTTT.

J is TRBJ1-1 and V is TRBV11-2, with 9 nucleotides matching TRBD1. CDR1 SGHAT and CDR2 FQNNGV come from the germline V gene. CDR3 size: 15 residues. V shed 5 bases, J shed 0 bases, and the junction held 4 bases outside the gene matches. The CDR3, as DNA: TGTGCCAGCAGCAGACAGGGGGTCATGAACACTGAAGCTTTCTTT. Translation gives CASSRQGVMNTEAFF.

The chain couples TRBV2 to TRBJ1-1, with a tentative D call TRBD1 (5 bases). Germline V gene sequence: CDR1 SNHLY, CDR2 FYNNEI. V lost 8 bases to trimming and J lost 1 base, with 14 bases between them. The CDR3 totals 14 residues. The CDR3 sequence is CASPFGQGNTEAFF. The CDR3 DNA sequence: TGTGCCAGCCCTTTTGGGCAGGGGAACACTGAAGCTTTCTTT.

The chain is built from TRBV7-6 and TRBJ2-7, with 7 positions matching TRBD1. Germline trimming cut 5 bases from V and 1 base from J; bases unmatched to any gene: 23. Germline V lookup: CDR1 SGHVS, CDR2 FNYEAQ. CDR3 length: 20 residues. The chain's CDR3 is CASSRTGQHDTNGESYEQYF. CDR3 in DNA: TGTGCCAGCAGCAGAACGGGACAGCACGATACAAACGGAGAGTCCTACGAGCAGTACTTC.

The count of this clone is one. The CDR3 DNA reads as TGTGCCAGCAGTGAACCAGGGTTGAACACTGAAGCTTTCTTT. Its protein product is CASSEPGLNTEAFF. V gene TRBV2 combines with J gene TRBJ1-1, with D possibly being TRBD1 (5 bases). CDR3 length equals 14 residues. Germline V gene data show CDR1 as SNHLY and CDR2 as FYNNEI. Trimming removed 2 bases from V and 0 bases from J, with 7 bases in between.

This chain links TRBV5-5 with TRBJ1-1; perhaps TRBD1 as D (6 bases). CDR1 and CDR2 (germline): SGHKS, YYEKEE (reference sequence). The CDR3 is 14 residues long. The V end lost 4 bases, the J end lost 0 bases, and 10 bases lay between the germline ends. The DNA of the CDR3 is TGTGCCAGCAGCCAGGACAGATTGAACACTGAAGCTTTCTTT. This translates into CASSQDRLNTEAFF.

Here the CDR3 DNA reads TGTGCCAGTAGTAAAACACAGGGACAGCGAAGCCCCAATCAGCCCCAGCATTTT. Translated: CASSKTQGQRSPNQPQHF. The J gene is TRBJ1-5, the V gene TRBV19, with 7 bases that match TRBD1. The germline V gene has CDR1 LNHDA and CDR2 SQIVND (reference sequence). Trimming removed 4 bases from V and 3 bases from J; junction bases left unmatched: 15. The CDR3 runs to 18 residues.

Concerning this clone: This same CDR3 is encoded by further DNA sequences in the sample. The V call is TRBV9, the J call TRBJ1-1, with TRBD1 identical over 7 bases. This CDR3 contains 13 residues. CDR1 and CDR2 from the germline V gene are SGDLS and YYNGEE. V was pared by 4 bases and J by 4 bases, with 4 bases of the junction left unmatched. CDR3 DNA: TGTGCCAGCAGCCCTTCAGGGGGCACTGAAGCTTTCTTT. Translated, it gives CASSPSGGTEAFF. The whole variable domain, filled in from reference TRBV9 and TRBJ1-1, reads DSGVTQTPKHLITATGQRVTLRCSPRSGDLSVYWYQQSLDQGLQFLIQYYNGEERAKGNILERFSAQQFPDLHSELNLSSLELGDSALYFCASSPSGGTEAFFGQGTRLTVV.

The chain has TRBV4-1 and TRBJ2-7; D might be TRBD1 (6 bases). The CDR3 runs 17 residues. V lost 3 bases and J 2 bases, leaving 20 bases between the germline ends. Germline V gene data show CDR1 as MGHRA and CDR2 as YSYEKL. CDR3 protein: CASSQCPVQGSPYEQYF. For the CDR3, the DNA is TGCGCCAGCAGCCAGTGCCCGGTCCAGGGGAGCCCCTACGAGCAGTACTTC.

This clone was observed a few times. The rearrangement joins TRBV5-1 to TRBJ2-2; D is uncertain. Looked up from germline, CDR1 is SGHRS and CDR2 is YFSETQ. The CDR3 has 13 amino acids. Deletions cut 4 bases from V and 13 bases from J, with 17 bases between. The CDR3 nucleotides are TGCGCCAGCAGCGCGACCGGAAAGGCGGTGCTGTTTTTT. Protein sequence: CASSATGKAVLFF. The full variable domain, completed using reference TRBV5-1 and TRBJ2-2, is KAGVTQTPRYLIKTRGQQVTLSCSPISGHRSVSWYQQTPGQGLQFLFEYFSETQRNKGNFPGRFSGRQFSNSRSEMNVSTLELGDSALYLCASSATGKAVLFFGEGSRLTVL.

This clone appeared a single time. This chain joins TRBV5-1 and TRBJ1-1; D not certain. Looked up from germline, CDR1 is SGHRS and CDR2 is YFSETQ. The V end lost 0 bases, the J end lost 0 bases, and 6 bases lay between the germline ends. This CDR3 region has 14 residues. The CDR3 spells CASSLGLLNTEAFF. Written as DNA, the CDR3 is TGCGCCAGCAGCTTGGGACTGCTGAACACTGAAGCTTTCTTT.

V is TRBV5-4 and J is TRBJ1-2, with D possibly TRBD1 on 6 matching bases. From germline, CDR1 is SGHNT and CDR2 YYREEE (reference sequence). This CDR3 is 16 amino acids long. V was trimmed by 3 bases and J by 2 bases, leaving 17 bases between them. Here the CDR3 reads CASSSSRQDPNYGYTF. CDR3 bases: TGTGCCAGCAGCTCCAGCAGACAGGATCCAAACTATGGCTACACCTTC.

The V call is TRBV28, the J call TRBJ1-1; D remains unclear. CDR3 size: 16 residues. V was shortened by 1 base and J by 4 bases, with 16 bases between the two germline ends. Germline loops: CDR1 MDHEN, CDR2 SYDVKM. The CDR3 region is CASSLYSPISPTEAFF. CDR3 nucleotides: TGTGCCAGCAGTTTATATTCCCCGATCAGTCCCACTGAAGCTTTCTTT.

In DNA form, the CDR3 reads TGTGCCAGCAGCCCTCGTCGTGGACAGGGAAGGCTCCAATATGGCTACACCTTC. Translating gives CASSPRRGQGRLQYGYTF. V and J are TRBV14 and TRBJ1-2, with 8 bases aligning to TRBD1. The J segment lost 5 bases and the V segment lost 4 bases, leaving 18 bases of the junction unmatched. The length of the CDR3 is 18 residues. Looked up from germline, CDR1 is SGHDN and CDR2 is FVKESK.

V usage is TRBV9 and J usage is TRBJ1-6; 7 nucleotides match TRBD1. Germline V gene data show CDR1 as SGDLS and CDR2 as YYNGEE. The CDR3 length is 16 residues. With V trimmed by 4 bases and J by 0 bases, 4 bases remained unmatched. The CDR3 coding sequence is TGTGCCAGCAGCATGACAGGGAGCTCCTATAATTCACCCCTCCACTTT. This encodes CASSMTGSSYNSPLHF.